A selection of T cell receptor beta chains follows, all from one sample in a study of blood T cell repertoires in COVID-19. TCRdb's table, derived via immunoSEQ multiplex PCR, lists solely in-frame clones and lacks some. The table lists approximately 200,000 clones, approximately 90% of them singletons. What was sequenced was PBMCs or T cells enriched from blood (not recorded which). These receptors were collected from a woman aged 18-29 years in a cohort exposed to, infected with or recovered from COVID-19 (not recorded which). CDR3s include the opening cysteine and the closing phenylalanine or tryptophan. The order of the fields is J gene, clone size, D gene, V gene, CDR3 protein, CDR3 DNA. A D gene is named only where the DNA matches it firmly. The size of a clone is reported for some rows only, either as once, few or many, or as a class for expanded clones.

j_call: TRBJ1-2; clone_size: once; d_call: .; v_call: TRBV28; cdr3_aa: CASFRVPNGYTF; cdr3_nt: TGTGCCAGTTTTCGGGTTCCTAATGGCTACACCTTC
j_call: TRBJ2-1; clone_size: .; d_call: TRBD2; v_call: TRBV19; cdr3_aa: CASSLGLAGGNYNEQFF; cdr3_nt: TGTGCCAGTAGTTTGGGACTAGCGGGAGGAAACTACAATGAGCAGTTCTTC
j_call: TRBJ2-7; clone_size: .; d_call: .; v_call: TRBV2; cdr3_aa: CASSASGQGEQYF; cdr3_nt: TGTGCCAGCAGTGCTTCAGGGCAGGGGGAGCAGTACTTC
j_call: TRBJ1-4; clone_size: .; d_call: .; v_call: TRBV30; cdr3_aa: CAWSVRSTNEKLFF; cdr3_nt: TGTGCCTGGAGTGTGCGTTCTACTAATGAAAAACTGTTTTTT
j_call: TRBJ1-5; clone_size: .; d_call: .; v_call: TRBV7-9; cdr3_aa: CASSYGQNDQPQHF; cdr3_nt: TGTGCCAGCAGCTATGGACAGAACGATCAGCCCCAGCATTTT
j_call: TRBJ2-5; clone_size: .; d_call: .; v_call: TRBV5-4; cdr3_aa: CASSTDTLETQYF; cdr3_nt: TGTGCCAGCAGCACAGATACGTTAGAGACCCAGTACTTC
j_call: TRBJ2-2; clone_size: .; d_call: TRBD2; v_call: TRBV5-1; cdr3_aa: CASSPTGTTSAVNTGELFF; cdr3_nt: TGCGCCAGCAGCCCCACAGGGACGACTAGCGCTGTAAACACCGGGGAGCTGTTTTTT
j_call: TRBJ2-7; clone_size: .; d_call: TRBD1; v_call: TRBV5-4; cdr3_aa: CASSSTAGAGGPYEQYF; cdr3_nt: TGTGCCAGCAGCTCCACGGCCGGAGCAGGGGGACCCTACGAGCAGTACTTC
j_call: TRBJ2-7; clone_size: few; d_call: TRBD2; v_call: TRBV5-4; cdr3_aa: CASSLAGTSGAYEQYF; cdr3_nt: TGTGCCAGCAGCTTGGCGGGGACTAGCGGGGCCTACGAGCAGTACTTC
j_call: TRBJ2-7; clone_size: .; d_call: .; v_call: TRBV14; cdr3_aa: CASSQDHVRKASYEQYF; cdr3_nt: TGTGCCAGCAGCCAAGATCACGTGCGGAAGGCCTCCTACGAGCAGTACTTC
j_call: TRBJ1-2; clone_size: .; d_call: .; v_call: TRBV12-3/TRBV12-4; cdr3_aa: CASSLEGVDGYTF; cdr3_nt: TGTGCCAGCAGTTTAGAAGGGGTAGATGGCTACACCTTC
j_call: TRBJ1-3; clone_size: .; d_call: .; v_call: TRBV6-5; cdr3_aa: CASSYSAGRENTIYF; cdr3_nt: TGTGCCAGCAGTTACTCCGCGGGGCGGGAAAACACCATATATTTT
j_call: TRBJ1-6; clone_size: .; d_call: .; v_call: TRBV5-5; cdr3_aa: CASSWTASSYNSPLHF; cdr3_nt: TGTGCCAGCAGCTGGACAGCGAGCTCCTATAATTCACCCCTCCACTTT
j_call: TRBJ2-7; clone_size: .; d_call: .; v_call: TRBV18; cdr3_aa: CASSPRTEVYEQYF; cdr3_nt: TGTGCCAGCTCACCAAGGACAGAGGTCTATGAGCAGTACTTC
j_call: TRBJ2-3; clone_size: .; d_call: .; v_call: TRBV7-3; cdr3_aa: CASSLAGGGFTDTQYF; cdr3_nt: TGTGCCAGCAGCCTGGCCGGGGGAGGATTCACAGATACGCAGTATTTT